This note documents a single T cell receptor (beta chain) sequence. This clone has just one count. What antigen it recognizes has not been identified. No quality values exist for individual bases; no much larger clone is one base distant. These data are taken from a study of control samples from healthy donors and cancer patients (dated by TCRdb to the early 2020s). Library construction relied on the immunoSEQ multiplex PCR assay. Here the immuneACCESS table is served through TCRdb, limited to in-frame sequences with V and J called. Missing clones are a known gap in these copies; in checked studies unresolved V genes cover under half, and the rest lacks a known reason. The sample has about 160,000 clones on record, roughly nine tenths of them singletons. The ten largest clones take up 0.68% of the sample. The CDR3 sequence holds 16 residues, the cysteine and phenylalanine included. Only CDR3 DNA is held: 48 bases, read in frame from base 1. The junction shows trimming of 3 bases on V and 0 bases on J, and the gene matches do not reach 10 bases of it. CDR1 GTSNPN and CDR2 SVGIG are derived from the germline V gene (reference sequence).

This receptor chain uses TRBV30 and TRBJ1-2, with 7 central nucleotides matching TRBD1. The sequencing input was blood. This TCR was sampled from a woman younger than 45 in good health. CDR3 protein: CAWRRGRGRANYGYTF. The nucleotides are TGTGCCTGGAGGAGGGGCAGGGGGAGAGCTAACTATGGCTACACCTTC.